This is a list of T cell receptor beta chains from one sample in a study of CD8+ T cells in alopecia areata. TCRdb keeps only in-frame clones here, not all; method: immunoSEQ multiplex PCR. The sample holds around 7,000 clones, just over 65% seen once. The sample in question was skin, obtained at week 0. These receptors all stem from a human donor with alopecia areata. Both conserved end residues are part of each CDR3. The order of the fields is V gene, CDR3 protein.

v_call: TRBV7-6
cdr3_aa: CASSRDRVPNEKLFF

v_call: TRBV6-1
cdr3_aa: CASSEYRPQHF

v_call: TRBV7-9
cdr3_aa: CASSPSSYEQYF

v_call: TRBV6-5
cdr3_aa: CASSYYRVAEEKLFF

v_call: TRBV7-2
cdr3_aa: CASSPGRREAFF

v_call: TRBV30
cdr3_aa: CAWRVGGRTEAFF

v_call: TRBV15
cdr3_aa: CATSSLTEVGVSTDTQYF

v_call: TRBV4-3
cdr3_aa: CASSQDGGLNQPQHF

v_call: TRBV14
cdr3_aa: CASSQETRENIQYF

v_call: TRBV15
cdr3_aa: CATRDRGTFRMNTEAFF

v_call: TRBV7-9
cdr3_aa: CASSFEQDSGNTIYF

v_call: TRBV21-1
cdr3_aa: CASTNQDRQETQYF

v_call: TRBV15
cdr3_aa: CATSSLQGFSSPFEKLFF

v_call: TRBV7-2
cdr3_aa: CASSPSQGNTEAFF

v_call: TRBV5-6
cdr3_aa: CASSNTGDADTQYF

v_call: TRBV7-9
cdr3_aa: CASSRDRIGSGNTIYF

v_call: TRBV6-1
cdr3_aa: CASSERGTGTYSGANVLTF

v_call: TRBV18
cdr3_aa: CASSIGAEAFF

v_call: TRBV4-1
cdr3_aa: CASSQPRTGFEQYF

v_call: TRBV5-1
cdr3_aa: CASSLGGREQYF

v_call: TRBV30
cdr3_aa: CAWSGGGGGKRNGYTF

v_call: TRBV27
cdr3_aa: CASSLNGNNSPLHF

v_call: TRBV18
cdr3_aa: CASSPTVGYQPQHF

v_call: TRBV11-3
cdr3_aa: CASSLTSSYEQYF

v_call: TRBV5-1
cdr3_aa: CASSSPFPLTLAGGGEQFF

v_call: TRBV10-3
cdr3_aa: CAIRTPTNEQYF

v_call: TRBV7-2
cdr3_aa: CASSFWTGETQYF

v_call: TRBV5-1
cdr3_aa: CASSLGPLAGVPYEQYF

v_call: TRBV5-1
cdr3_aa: CASSPSGGGNTIYF

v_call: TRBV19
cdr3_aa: CASSIRVSRGIAKNIQYF

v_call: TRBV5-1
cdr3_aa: CASSFMRNEQFF

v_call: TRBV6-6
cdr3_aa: CASSSHMGYSDEQFF

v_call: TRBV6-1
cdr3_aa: CASSTYPTGSNEQYF

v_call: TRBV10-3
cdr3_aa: CAISSGDRVLNTEAFF

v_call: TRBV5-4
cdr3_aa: CASSLEGVFNSPLHF

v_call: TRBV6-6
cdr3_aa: CASSQAGGQDEQFF

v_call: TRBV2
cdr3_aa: CASSDLLADDTQYF

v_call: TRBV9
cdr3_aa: CASSPRLGFGEQYF

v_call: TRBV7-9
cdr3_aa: CASGSWGGETQYF

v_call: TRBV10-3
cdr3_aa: CAISESQQGTYEQYF

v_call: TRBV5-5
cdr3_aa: CASSRWGTGNEKLFF

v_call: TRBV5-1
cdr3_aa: CASSLFVGQGVYEQYF

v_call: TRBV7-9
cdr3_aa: CASSPNRTGEGNEQFF

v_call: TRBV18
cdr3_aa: CASSPPATGVKNEQFF

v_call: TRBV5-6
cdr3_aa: CASSFNVGGRWETQYF

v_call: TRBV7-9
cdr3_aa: CASSNGLAGGTEETQYF